This T cell receptor beta chain comes out of a study of blood T cell repertoires in COVID-19 (TCRdb year 2020). Study-level background: The collaborator samples originated in the United States, Italy and Spain and spanned the acute and convalescent phases of COVID-19. The prospective study material was composed of cDNA or gDNA derived from T cells, B-cell-depleted T cells, or PBMCs. Subjects who had been exposed to COVID-19, were actively infected with it, or had recovered from it provided the deeply sampled blood TCRbeta repertoires that made up the dataset. A freely available public database, intended as a resource for researchers studying the immune response to SARS-CoV-2, is where the repertoires were released. The samples were drawn from the first 160 participants of the ongoing ImmuneRACE study and from 1,254 subjects provided by 6 global collaborators. A de-identified subject ID, COVID-19 status, age in years and sex were almost always included in the sample metadata. Where HLA class I and class II types were available, the types were taken from metadata supplied by the sample provider, not from assay-based typing. Study-level results and caveats: Clinical and demographic metadata were provided uncurated, with the amount varying by source and participant.

A note on this clone: Its antigen specificity is not known. Nothing much larger sits one base from this clone, and base qualities are not available.

The V end loses 0 bases and the J end loses 4 bases, and a stretch of 16 bases separates them. The germline V gene supplies CDR1 SGDLS and CDR2 YYNGEE. The CDR3, from cysteine to phenylalanine, totals 16 residues. The read is trimmed to its CDR3 DNA, 48 bases read in frame from base 1. The immunoSEQ Assay, a bias-controlled multiplex PCR, was used to amplify TCRbeta CDR3 regions from genomic DNA. Per the original workflow: The number of nucleated cells in each sample was estimated from the amplification of reference gene primers within the assay. To quantify the absolute abundance of each unique TCRbeta CDR3 rearrangement, sequence reads were collapsed and filtered. Productive Simpson clonality was computed per sample as the square root of Simpson's diversity index over productive rearrangements. TCRdb re-hosts the immuneACCESS table, in-frame sequences only. Its copies lack some clones; in the studies checked, an unresolved V gene accounts for under half of them, and the cause for the rest is not known. That table supplies the V and J calls and clone size; D and trimming were determined from the DNA. In this sample the table shows roughly 89,000 clones, 65% to 85% of which occur a single time. The ten largest clones represent about 14% of the sample.

The collaborating institutions used their own protocols to collect whole blood in K2EDTA tubes. For TCRbeta analysis, collaborators shipped samples in one of three forms: frozen whole blood, isolated PBMCs, or DNA extracted from either of those sample types. The V and J segments used are TRBV9 and TRBJ1-2; the D region possibly corresponds to TRBD1 (5 bases align). Sequences were obtained from peripheral blood. The origin of this receptor is a woman aged 80 or older with acute or convalescent COVID-19. This receptor carries the CDR3 CASSVGGGVDGYGYTF. The DNA reads TGTGCCAGCAGCGTAGGTGGGGGGGTGGACGGCTATGGCTACACCTTC.